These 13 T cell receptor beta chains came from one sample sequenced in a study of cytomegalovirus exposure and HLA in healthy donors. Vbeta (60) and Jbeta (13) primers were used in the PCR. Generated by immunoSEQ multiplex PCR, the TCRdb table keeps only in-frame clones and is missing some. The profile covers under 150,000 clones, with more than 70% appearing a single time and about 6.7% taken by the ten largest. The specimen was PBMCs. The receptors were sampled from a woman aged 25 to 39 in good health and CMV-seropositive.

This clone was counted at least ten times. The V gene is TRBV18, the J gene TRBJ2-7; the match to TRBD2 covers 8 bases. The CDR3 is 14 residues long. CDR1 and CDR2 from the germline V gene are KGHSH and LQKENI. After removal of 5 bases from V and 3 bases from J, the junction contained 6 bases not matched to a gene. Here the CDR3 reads CASSTLAGGYEQYF. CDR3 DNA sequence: TGTGCCAGCTCAACCCTAGCGGGCGGCTACGAGCAGTACTTC.

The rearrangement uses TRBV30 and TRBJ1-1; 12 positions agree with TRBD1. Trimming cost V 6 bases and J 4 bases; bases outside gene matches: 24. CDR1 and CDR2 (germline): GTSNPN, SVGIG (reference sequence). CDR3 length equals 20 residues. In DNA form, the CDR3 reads TGTGCCTGTCACCCCTTCCCAACCGGGACAGGGGGCACCCGGGGCACTGAAGCTTTCTTT. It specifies CACHPFPTGTGGTRGTEAFF.

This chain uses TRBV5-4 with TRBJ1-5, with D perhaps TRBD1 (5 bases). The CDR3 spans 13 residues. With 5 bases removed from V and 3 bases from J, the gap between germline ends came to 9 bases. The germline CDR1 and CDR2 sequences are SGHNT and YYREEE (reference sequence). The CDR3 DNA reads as TGTGCCAGCAGTCCAGGGCCCAATCAGCCCCAGCATTTT. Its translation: CASSPGPNQPQHF.

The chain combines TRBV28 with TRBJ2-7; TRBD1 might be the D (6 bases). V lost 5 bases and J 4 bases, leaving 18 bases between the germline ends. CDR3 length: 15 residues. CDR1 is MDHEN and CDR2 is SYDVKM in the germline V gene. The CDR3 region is CASSPSGHQRYEQYF. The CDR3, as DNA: TGTGCCAGCAGTCCTTCGGGACACCAAAGGTACGAGCAGTACTTC.

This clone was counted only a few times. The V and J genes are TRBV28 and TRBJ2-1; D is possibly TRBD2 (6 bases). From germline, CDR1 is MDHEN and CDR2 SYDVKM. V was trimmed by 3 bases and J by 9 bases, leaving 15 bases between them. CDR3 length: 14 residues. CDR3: CASSLVGGLVEQFF. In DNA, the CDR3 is TGTGCCAGCAGTTTGGTGGGGGGATTGGTTGAGCAGTTCTTC.

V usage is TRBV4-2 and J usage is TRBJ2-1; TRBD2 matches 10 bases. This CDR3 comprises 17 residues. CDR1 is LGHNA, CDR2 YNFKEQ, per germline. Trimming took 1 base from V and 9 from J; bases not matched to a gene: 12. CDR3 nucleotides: TGTGCCAGCAGCCAAGGTGAACAAGCGGGGGGGCCTGGTGAGCAGTTCTTC. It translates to CASSQGEQAGGPGEQFF.

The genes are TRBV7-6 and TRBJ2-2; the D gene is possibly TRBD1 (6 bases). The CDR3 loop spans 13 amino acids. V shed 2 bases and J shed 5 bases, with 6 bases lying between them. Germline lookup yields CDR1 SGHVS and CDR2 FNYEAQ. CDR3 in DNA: TGTGCCAGCAGCTTACAGGGGACCGGGGAGCTGTTTTTT. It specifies CASSLQGTGELFF.

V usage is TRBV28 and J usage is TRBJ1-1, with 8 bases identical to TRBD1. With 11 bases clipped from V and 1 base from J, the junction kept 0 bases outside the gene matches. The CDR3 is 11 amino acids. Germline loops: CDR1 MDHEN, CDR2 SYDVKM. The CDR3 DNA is TGTGCCGGACAGGGGAACACTGAAGCTTTCTTT. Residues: CAGQGNTEAFF.

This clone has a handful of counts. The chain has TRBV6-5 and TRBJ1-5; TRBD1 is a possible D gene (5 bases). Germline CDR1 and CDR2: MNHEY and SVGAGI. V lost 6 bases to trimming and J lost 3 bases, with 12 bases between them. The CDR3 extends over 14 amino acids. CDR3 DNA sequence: TGTGCCAGCAGATCAGGGAGGGACAATCAGCCCCAGCATTTT. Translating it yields CASRSGRDNQPQHF.

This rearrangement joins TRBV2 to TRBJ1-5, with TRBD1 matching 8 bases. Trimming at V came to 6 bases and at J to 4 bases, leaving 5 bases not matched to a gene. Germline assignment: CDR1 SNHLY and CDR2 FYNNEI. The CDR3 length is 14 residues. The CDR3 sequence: CASRGTGNNQPQHF. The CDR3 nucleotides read TGTGCCAGCAGGGGGACAGGAAATAATCAGCCCCAGCATTTT.

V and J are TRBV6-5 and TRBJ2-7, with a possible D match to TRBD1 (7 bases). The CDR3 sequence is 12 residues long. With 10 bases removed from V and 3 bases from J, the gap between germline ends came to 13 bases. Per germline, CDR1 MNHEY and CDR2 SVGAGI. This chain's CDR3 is CATAGQLYEQYF. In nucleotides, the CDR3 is TGTGCCACCGCGGGACAGCTCTACGAGCAGTACTTC.

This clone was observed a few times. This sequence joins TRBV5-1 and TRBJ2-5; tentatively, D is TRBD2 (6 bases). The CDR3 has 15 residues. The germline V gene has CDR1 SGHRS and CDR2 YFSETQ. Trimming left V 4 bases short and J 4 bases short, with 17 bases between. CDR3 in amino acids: CASSVWRGRTETQYF. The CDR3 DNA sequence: TGCGCCAGCAGCGTTTGGCGGGGTCGTACAGAGACCCAGTACTTC. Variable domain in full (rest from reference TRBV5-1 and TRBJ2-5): KAGVTQTPRYLIKTRGQQVTLSCSPISGHRSVSWYQQTPGQGLQFLFEYFSETQRNKGNFPGRFSGRQFSNSRSEMNVSTLELGDSALYLCASSVWRGRTETQYFGPGTRLLVL.

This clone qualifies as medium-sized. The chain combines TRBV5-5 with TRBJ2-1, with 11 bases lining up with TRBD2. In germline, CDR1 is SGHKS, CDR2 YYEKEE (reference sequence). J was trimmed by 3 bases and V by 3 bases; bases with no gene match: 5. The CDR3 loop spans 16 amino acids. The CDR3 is CASSSLAGGFYNEQFF. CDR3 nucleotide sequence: TGTGCCAGCAGCTCGTTAGCGGGAGGGTTCTACAATGAGCAGTTCTTC.